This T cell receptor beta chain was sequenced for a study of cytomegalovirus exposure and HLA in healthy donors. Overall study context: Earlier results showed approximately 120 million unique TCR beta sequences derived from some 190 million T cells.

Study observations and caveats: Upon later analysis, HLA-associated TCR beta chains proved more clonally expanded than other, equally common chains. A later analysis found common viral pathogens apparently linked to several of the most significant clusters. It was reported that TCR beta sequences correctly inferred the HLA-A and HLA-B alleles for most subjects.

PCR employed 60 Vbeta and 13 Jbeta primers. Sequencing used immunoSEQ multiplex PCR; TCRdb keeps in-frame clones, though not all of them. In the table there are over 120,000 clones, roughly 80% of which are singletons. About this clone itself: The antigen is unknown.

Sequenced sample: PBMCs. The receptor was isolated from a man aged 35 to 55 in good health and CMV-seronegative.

This CDR3 is CASSEYGTGGNTIYF. DNA for the CDR3: TGTGCCAGCAGTGAATACGGGACAGGGGGAAACACCATATATTTT. The V and J genes are TRBV2 and TRBJ1-3; 9 bases align to TRBD1. Looked up from germline, CDR1 is SNHLY and CDR2 is FYNNEI. V shed 2 bases and J 4 bases; nucleotides not matched to a gene: 3. This CDR3 spans 15 amino acids.